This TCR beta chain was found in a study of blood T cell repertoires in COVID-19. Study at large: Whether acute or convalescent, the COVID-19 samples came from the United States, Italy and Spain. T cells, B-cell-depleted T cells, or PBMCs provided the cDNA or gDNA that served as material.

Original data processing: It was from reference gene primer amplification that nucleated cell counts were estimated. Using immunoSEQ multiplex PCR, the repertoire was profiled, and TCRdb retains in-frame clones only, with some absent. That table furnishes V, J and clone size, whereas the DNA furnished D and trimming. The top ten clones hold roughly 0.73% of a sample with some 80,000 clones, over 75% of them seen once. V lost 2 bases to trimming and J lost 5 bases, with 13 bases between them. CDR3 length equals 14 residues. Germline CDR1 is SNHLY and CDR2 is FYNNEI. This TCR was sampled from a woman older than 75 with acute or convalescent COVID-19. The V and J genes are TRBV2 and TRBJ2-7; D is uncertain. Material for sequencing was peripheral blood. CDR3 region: CASSELAQNNEQYF. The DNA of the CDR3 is TGTGCCAGCAGTGAACTTGCTCAGAATAACGAGCAGTACTTC.